This passage covers 24 T cell receptor beta chains from one sample sequenced in a study of blood T cell repertoires in COVID-19. Using immunoSEQ multiplex PCR, the repertoire was profiled, and TCRdb retains in-frame clones only, with some absent. The top ten hold more than 3.5% of the sample, which has about 180,000 clones, about nine tenths seen once. The sequencing sample was made of peripheral blood. The receptors originated from a woman in her twenties or thirties with acute or convalescent COVID-19.

This chain uses TRBV11-3 with TRBJ2-7, with 10 nucleotides matching TRBD2. Germline trimming cut 1 base from V and 0 bases from J; bases unmatched to any gene: 0. CDR1 is SGHNT, CDR2 YENEEA, per germline. This CDR3 has 15 amino acids. The CDR3 spells CASSLGTSGSYEQYF. The DNA of the CDR3 is TGTGCCAGCAGCTTAGGGACTAGCGGCTCCTACGAGCAGTACTTC. Complete variable domain (other parts from reference TRBV11-3 and TRBJ2-7): EAGVVQSPRYKIIEKKQPVAFWCNPISGHNTLYWYLQNLGQGPELLIRYENEEAVDDSQLPKDRFSAERLKGVDSTLKIQPAELGDSAVYLCASSLGTSGSYEQYFGPGTRLTVT.

This chain connects TRBV2 to TRBJ1-5; D is undetermined. The CDR3 contains 14 residues. The V and J ends lost 5 bases and 2 bases respectively, with 10 bases between them. CDR1 is SNHLY and CDR2 is FYNNEI in the germline V gene. CDR3 amino acids: CASSRELGNQPQHF. DNA of the CDR3: TGTGCCAGCAGTCGGGAGTTGGGCAATCAGCCCCAGCATTTT.

The chain couples TRBV29-1 to TRBJ2-1; 7 positions match TRBD1. V shed 6 bases, J shed 10 bases, and the junction held 9 bases outside the gene matches. Germline V lookup: CDR1 SQVTM, CDR2 ANQGSEA. The CDR3 spans 12 residues. The CDR3, as DNA: TGCAGCGTCGGGACAGTCATTCCCGAGCAGTTCTTC. Amino acids: CSVGTVIPEQFF.

This chain connects TRBV3-1 (or the pseudogene TRBV3-2) to TRBJ2-7, with a tentative D call TRBD2 (6 bases). The V end lost 6 bases, the J end lost 1 base, and 16 bases lay between the germline ends. Germline CDR1 is LGHDT and CDR2 is YNNKEL (reference sequence). This CDR3 comprises 15 residues. The CDR3 DNA reads TGTGCCAGCAGTCATACTAGCACAGTTTCCTACGAGCAGTACTTC. Amino acids: CASSHTSTVSYEQYF.

The CDR3 is CASSLQQSRSGANVLTF. In DNA, the CDR3 is TGTGCCAGCTCACTTCAACAGAGCCGCTCTGGGGCCAACGTCCTGACTTTC. The chain couples TRBV18 to TRBJ2-6; D gene unclear. With 4 bases removed from V and 0 bases from J, the gap between germline ends came to 13 bases. The length of the CDR3 is 17 residues. The germline V gene has CDR1 KGHSH and CDR2 LQKENI.

The V gene is TRBV10-2, the J gene TRBJ1-3; D remains ambiguous. Per germline, CDR1 WSHSY and CDR2 SAAADI. The CDR3 runs to 12 residues. V dropped 7 bases and J dropped 8 bases, with 12 bases sitting between them. DNA for the CDR3: TGCGCCAGCAACCCGGGTGACGACACCATATATTTT. Protein product: CASNPGDDTIYF.

The chain joins TRBV6-5 to TRBJ2-1; TRBD2 aligns across 11 bases. Looked up from germline, CDR1 is MNHEY and CDR2 is SVGAGI. V shed 6 bases and J 6 bases; nucleotides not matched to a gene: 7. This CDR3 region has 15 residues. The CDR3 nucleotides read TGTGCCAGCAGGTCACTAGCGGGAGCTTTCAATGAGCAGTTCTTC. Protein product: CASRSLAGAFNEQFF.

The chain recombines TRBV28 with TRBJ2-3, with TRBD2 matching 8 bases. This CDR3 region has 16 residues. V lost 5 bases to trimming and J lost 3 bases; unmatched junction nucleotides: 10. Per germline, CDR1 MDHEN and CDR2 SYDVKM. The CDR3 nucleotides are TGTGCCAGCAGTACAGCGGGAGCTAGGATTACAGATACGCAGTATTTT. This sequence encodes CASSTAGARITDTQYF.

The chain carries TRBV6-1 and TRBJ1-1; unclear D gene. CDR1 and CDR2 from the germline V gene are MNHNS and SASEGT. V dropped 5 bases and J dropped 9 bases, with 10 bases sitting between them. This CDR3 contains 11 residues. The CDR3 DNA follows: TGTGCCAGCAGTCCGGGATTTAAAGCTTTCTTT. Translated: CASSPGFKAFF.

V usage is TRBV4-2 and J usage is TRBJ1-1; D may be TRBD1 (5 bases). This CDR3 comprises 11 residues. The ends were cut back, 7 bases at V and 8 bases at J, with 11 bases in the middle. Per the germline V gene, CDR1 is LGHNA and CDR2 is YNFKEQ. The DNA of the CDR3 is TGTGCCAGCACGTTGCAGGGAGAAGCTTTCTTT. Protein sequence: CASTLQGEAFF.

The chain employs TRBV7-9 and TRBJ2-3, with D unclear. Germline CDR1 and CDR2: SEHNR and FQNEAQ (reference sequence). The V gene lost 2 bases and the J gene lost 4 bases, with 19 bases spanning the gap. The CDR3 totals 17 residues. The CDR3 here is CASSLNWRMASADTQYF. In DNA, the CDR3 is TGTGCCAGCAGCTTAAACTGGAGAATGGCAAGCGCAGATACGCAGTATTTT.

The V gene is TRBV7-8, the J gene TRBJ1-1, with 7 nucleotides matching TRBD1. J lost 4 bases, V lost 5 bases, and 10 bases had no gene match. The CDR3 runs 15 residues. The germline gives CDR1 SGHVS, CDR2 FQNEAQ. The CDR3 reads CASSIPTGPSTEAFF. The CDR3 coding sequence is TGTGCCAGCAGCATACCGACAGGGCCGAGCACTGAAGCTTTCTTT.

This chain connects TRBV7-2 to TRBJ1-5; 7 bases match TRBD1. V lost 5 bases to trimming and J lost 4 bases; unmatched junction nucleotides: 8. Germline V gene sequence: CDR1 SGHTA, CDR2 FQGNSA. The CDR3 runs 15 residues. CDR3 sequence: CASSLRDRGNQPQHF. The CDR3 coding sequence is TGTGCCAGCAGCCTCCGGGACAGAGGGAATCAGCCCCAGCATTTT.

This clone was counted a few times. The V gene is TRBV5-1, the J gene TRBJ2-7; D is uncertain. Germline V gives CDR1 SGHRS, CDR2 YFSETQ. Trimming pared 9 bases from V and 6 bases from J, leaving 19 bases between. The CDR3 contains 13 residues. The CDR3 DNA reads TGCGCCACTGCCCCTCTGCCCTCGGGCGAGCAGTACTTC. It encodes CATAPLPSGEQYF.

This chain uses TRBV11-2 with TRBJ2-5; 7 bases map to TRBD2. V shed 2 bases, J shed 7 bases, and the junction held 10 bases outside the gene matches. The CDR3 is made up of 15 amino acids. Germline V gene lookup returns CDR1 SGHAT and CDR2 FQNNGV. CDR3 coding DNA: TGTGCCAGCAGCTTATTTGGGGCCGGGGAGGGGACCCAGTACTTC. Amino acids: CASSLFGAGEGTQYF. Full variable domain (remainder filled in from reference TRBV11-2 and TRBJ2-5): EAGVAQSPRYKIIEKRQSVAFWCNPISGHATLYWYQQILGQGPKLLIQFQNNGVVDDSQLPKDRFSAERLKGVDSTLKIQPAKLEDSAVYLCASSLFGAGEGTQYFGPGTRLLVL.

The table lists this clone with a few counts. The chain recombines TRBV14 with TRBJ2-7; 8 positions agree with TRBD1. The CDR3 contains 16 residues. V lost 4 bases to trimming and J lost 2 bases; unmatched junction nucleotides: 10. CDR1 and CDR2 from the germline V gene are SGHDN and FVKESK. The CDR3 loop is CASSLSFPGQAYEQYF. The CDR3 DNA follows: TGTGCCAGCAGCCTATCATTCCCGGGACAGGCCTACGAGCAGTACTTC. The full variable domain, completed using reference TRBV14 and TRBJ2-7, is EAGVTQFPSHSVIEKGQTVTLRCDPISGHDNLYWYRRVMGKEIKFLLHFVKESKQDESGMPNNRFLAERTGGTYSTLKVQPAELEDSGVYFCASSLSFPGQAYEQYFGPGTRLTVT.

This clone was picked up one time. The gene calls are TRBV30 and TRBJ2-6; D gene uncertain. Trimming pared 0 bases from V and 1 base from J, leaving 4 bases between. Germline CDR1 GTSNPN, CDR2 SVGIG (reference sequence). The CDR3 has 14 residues. The CDR3 region is CAWSVPSGANVLTF. The CDR3 DNA reads TGTGCCTGGAGTGTCCCTTCTGGGGCCAACGTCCTGACTTTC. Full variable domain (remainder filled in from reference TRBV30 and TRBJ2-6): SQTIHQWPATLVQPVGSPLSLECTVEGTSNPNLYWYRQAAGRGLQLLFYSVGIGQISSEVPQNLSASRPQDRQFILSSKKLLLSDSGFYLCAWSVPSGANVLTFGAGSRLTVL.

The V gene is TRBV7-9, the J gene TRBJ2-1; 13 positions agree with TRBD2. With V trimmed by 5 bases and J by 7 bases, 8 bases remained unmatched. From germline, CDR1 is SEHNR and CDR2 FQNEAQ (reference sequence). The CDR3 runs to 16 residues. This chain's CDR3 is CASSPRGTSGENEQFF. The CDR3 DNA reads as TGTGCCAGCAGCCCGAGAGGGACTAGCGGGGAGAATGAGCAGTTCTTC.

The chain has TRBV6-5 and TRBJ2-3, with D possibly matching TRBD1 (7 bases). CDR1 is MNHEY, CDR2 SVGAGI, per germline. The CDR3 spans 15 residues. The V end was cut by 6 bases, the J end by 0 bases, with 13 bases between. The CDR3 nucleotides are TGTGCCAGCAGCCGCGGGACAGCTAGCACAGATACGCAGTATTTT. Translating it yields CASSRGTASTDTQYF.

J is TRBJ1-5 and V is TRBV28; 9 bases line up with TRBD1. From germline, CDR1 is MDHEN and CDR2 SYDVKM. This CDR3 has 15 amino acids. After removal of 10 bases from V and 2 bases from J, the junction contained 9 bases not matched to a gene. In nucleotides, the CDR3 is TGTGCCAACTCGGACAGGGGCAATGGCAATCAGCCCCAGCATTTT. This encodes CANSDRGNGNQPQHF.

V gene TRBV2 combines with J gene TRBJ2-1; D is perhaps TRBD2 (5 bases). Germline CDR1 SNHLY, CDR2 FYNNEI. The length of the CDR3 is 9 residues. The V end lost 8 bases, the J end lost 10 bases, and 6 bases lay between the germline ends. CDR3 protein: CASPGEQFF. The CDR3 DNA reads as TGTGCCAGCCCGGGGGAGCAGTTCTTC.

The gene calls are TRBV10-2 and TRBJ2-1; D remains unclear. Germline V gene sequence: CDR1 WSHSY, CDR2 SAAADI. V lost 3 bases and J lost 2, with 11 bases in between. CDR3 length: 15 amino acids. The CDR3 loop reads CASSDYSSTYNEQFF. The CDR3 DNA is TGCGCCAGCAGTGATTACTCTTCAACCTACAATGAGCAGTTCTTC.

This clone was observed once. The V call is TRBV19, the J call TRBJ1-2, with 8 bases that match TRBD1. The length of the CDR3 is 15 residues. V shed 5 bases, J shed 3 bases, and the junction held 8 bases outside the gene matches. The V gene's germline CDR1 is LNHDA and CDR2 SQIVND (reference sequence). The CDR3 is CASSPQQGVDYGYTF. DNA of the CDR3: TGTGCCAGTAGTCCCCAACAGGGGGTCGACTATGGCTACACCTTC. Using reference TRBV19 and TRBJ1-2 for the parts outside the CDR3, the full variable domain is DGGITQSPKYLFRKEGQNVTLSCEQNLNHDAMYWYRQDPGQGLRLIYYSQIVNDFQKGDIAEGYSVSREKKESFPLTVTSAQKNPTAFYLCASSPQQGVDYGYTFGSGTRLTVV.

The rearrangement joins TRBV19 to TRBJ2-6; no firm D call. Germline V CDR1 and CDR2: LNHDA, SQIVND (reference sequence). Trimming took off 5 bases at V and 0 bases at J, with 11 bases between the two ends. The CDR3 consists of 16 residues. CDR3 in DNA: TGTGCCAGTAGTTGGGCGTCCTCCTCTGGGGCCAACGTCCTGACTTTC. Residues: CASSWASSSGANVLTF. The full variable domain, in which reference TRBV19 and TRBJ2-6 provide the parts outside the CDR3, is DGGITQSPKYLFRKEGQNVTLSCEQNLNHDAMYWYRQDPGQGLRLIYYSQIVNDFQKGDIAEGYSVSREKKESFPLTVTSAQKNPTAFYLCASSWASSSGANVLTFGAGSRLTVL.